Described below is a single TCR beta chain sequence and its context. Its antigen remains unidentified. The entry originates in a study of cytomegalovirus exposure and HLA in healthy donors (dated by TCRdb to the late 2010s). As for the study more broadly: An earlier analysis of around 600 of the donors reported 250 to 300 Gb of sequence data and 100 million to 130 million unique TCR beta sequences from 190 million or so T cells. An early release that covered roughly 600 HLA-typed donors contained approximately 300 gigabases of sequencing data and tens of millions of unique TCR sequences. The genetic ancestry cluster associated with self-reported Caucasian donors included around 76% of the 398 genotyped donors. The aim of the study was to test whether cataloging public T cell receptors could identify signatures of past pathogen exposure. The study profiled the T cell repertoires of around 700 subjects by immunosequencing and related them to cytomegalovirus serostatus. In addition to the first cohort of 666 subjects, a separate validation cohort of some 120 different subjects was used. High-throughput TCR immunosequencing, statistical association of individual TCRs with disease status, and machine learning were combined to predict cytomegalovirus infection status. A later analysis re-examined previously published TCR beta repertoires from more than 650 donors and added high-resolution HLA genotyping to investigate patterns of TCR occurrence. The later analysis used no new phenotypic data to find candidate immune exposures, relying instead on TCR beta sequences and their occurrence across donors. To decide whether each TCR beta V gene segment behaved as functional or pseudogenic, an earlier analysis of some 540 of the donors relied on high-throughput TCR beta sequencing. Donor age, sex, ethnicity and CMV serostatus were compiled alongside the repertoire data. In a later genetic analysis, genome-wide SNP genotypes for about 65% of the roughly 670 donors were used, and that subset was treated as a discovery cohort. Every repertoire in the discovery cohort had been generated on one and the same sequencing platform. HLA typing covered class I and class II loci at four-digit resolution. Typing coverage differed by locus: A, B, C, DRB1 and DQB1 were typed in about 620-630 donors, DQA1 in approximately 520, DPA1 in 606, and DPB1 in around 490. Roughly five DR-DQ haplotypes were handled as single units for association and clustering because linkage in the cohort was strong. Across 300 to 500 genotyped donors of the cohort, an average of approximately 240,000 unique TCR beta nucleotide sequences per donor were sequenced, and roughly a sixth of those sequences were non-productive.

The cohort consisted of 666 healthy bone marrow donors. At the time of sampling, every cohort member was nominally healthy, though immune exposures that went unrecorded were likely present. The donor tested CMV seronegative, placing the donor among the 300 to 450 seronegative members of the cohort. Each donor provided a peripheral blood sample, and peripheral blood mononuclear cells were used for TCR beta sequencing. The Qiagen DNeasy Blood Extraction Kit was used to extract genomic DNA from the blood cell samples. Broader findings and caveats from the paper: Most TCR sequences were observed very rarely across donors, whereas some public TCRs were present in many individuals. Sequencing depth was assumed to be roughly uniform across donors in the presence/absence analyses, though that assumption may not hold. In a later analysis, TCR association rates were found to vary across HLA loci, with the most associated TCRs seen for DRB1 alleles and the fewest for HLA-C alleles. Because HLA typing was missing for some donors at each locus, association tests included only the typed subset. In vitro tests confirmed that a few of the cytomegalovirus-associated TCR beta chains recognize cytomegalovirus antigens. A further reported finding was that TCR beta sequences accurately predicted the HLA-A and HLA-B alleles for most subjects in the first cohort. This cohort had only TCR beta chains sequenced, and the lack of alpha or paired-chain data limited which features could be detected. The sequencing pipeline was judged likely to have produced a cluster of highly shared sequence variants as a technical artifact. For the cohort, immune exposure information was limited to CMV serostatus. The earlier analysis of 450 to 700 of the donors excluded some 15 rarely observed V segments, including chromosome 9 orphons, because counts were too low. Linkage disequilibrium might explain the correlated functional status among segregating V segments, but an unknown experimental factor could not be excluded. In a later analysis, several top co-occurrence clusters were reported to appear linked to parvovirus B19, influenza, CMV and Epstein-Barr virus. A later analysis found that HLA-associated TCR beta chains were more clonally expanded and had lower generation probabilities than equally common non-associated chains. The study gave a list of about 150 TCR beta chains associated with cytomegalovirus. A later genetic analysis reported fewer N-insertions in productive TCRs among donors in an Asian-associated ancestry cluster than the approximately 700-donor mean. The classifier was reported to diagnose cytomegalovirus status with high specificity and sensitivity in both the original cohort and the validation cohort. In an earlier analysis of fewer than 700 of the donors, most TCR beta V segments appeared in productive rearrangements about 90% or about 30% of the time, broadly matching IMGT annotations. A later analysis associated about 16,000 TCR beta sequences with specific HLA alleles at a false discovery rate of 0.05. Assigning TCR associations to individual alleles was difficult when HLA alleles, especially DR and DQ, strongly co-occurred. The authors suggested that the approach could potentially be generalized to other disease states and immunological phenotypes. Because the 87-base-pair reads could not distinguish some IMGT-functional V segments, including TRBV6-2 and TRBV6-3, those segments were excluded. According to a later analysis, most CMV-associated TCR beta chains appeared to be HLA-restricted, and the HLA associations seemed to be driven largely by CMV exposure. In a later genetic analysis, a missense DCLRE1C variant was associated with V-gene and J-gene trimming of TCR beta chains, and the association was replicated in an independent cohort.

Receptor amplification or capture employed the immunoSEQ multiplex PCR assay. The multiplex PCR relied on a mix of 60 forward primers for TCR Vbeta segments and 13 reverse primers for TCR Jbeta segments. Amplification of the CDR3 region of rearranged TCR beta genes was performed with a multiplex PCR assay on genomic DNA. The Illumina HiSeq System was used to sequence the amplified TCR beta libraries as 87-base-pair reads. The published analysis was carried out like this. In a later analysis, tens of millions of unique TCR beta chains were counted across the 650 to 700 repertoires, and around 10 million of these chains were shared by at least two donors. A nearest-neighbor algorithm error-corrected the raw reads and collapsed the reads into unique sequences, merging closely related sequences to remove PCR and sequencing errors. To assign V, D and J gene segments, CDR3 sequences were aligned to IMGT reference sequences. Each retained sequence needed at least a six-nucleotide match to both a V gene segment and a J gene segment. Rearrangements were classified as productive when the CDR3 lacked stop codons and remained in frame with V and J, and all other rearrangements were classified as non-productive. Following IMGT convention, CDR3 was defined as the stretch from the second conserved V-encoded cysteine to the conserved J-encoded phenylalanine. Sequences without an unambiguous match to a single V gene segment were excluded from the earlier analysis of almost 600 of the donors. An earlier analysis of fewer than 650 of the donors classified V segments as functional when productive rearrangements were above 56.7% and as segregating when the standard deviation between donors was above 5%. A statistical classification framework was developed to diagnose cytomegalovirus status using the catalog of TCR beta chain sequences. In a later analysis, TCR nucleotide sequences were compared against IMGT/GENE-DB human TR gene sequences so that V and J genes could be assigned. In a later analysis, CDR3 sequences and most-parsimonious VDJ recombination scenarios were assigned using the TCRdist pipeline. In a later analysis, each TCR beta chain was defined by its CDR3 amino acid sequence together with its V-gene family, and reads without a unique V-gene family were excluded. To address suspected cross-contamination and a sequencing artifact, a later analysis removed several hundred highly shared, low-generation-probability nucleotide sequences. In a later analysis, a clonal expansion index was calculated for each public chain from normalized within-repertoire ranks of inferred template counts. A later analysis computed generation probabilities with a VDJ recombination model fitted to out-of-frame rearrangements, and checked the results against IGoR. Hypergeometric tests were used in a later analysis to score TCR-TCR, TCR-HLA and TCR-CMV co-occurrence, with a repertoire-size bias correction applied to the TCR pairs. A later analysis estimated false discovery rates by permuting HLA or CMV assignments 20 times. A later analysis grouped co-occurring TCRs with DBSCAN, adding TCRdist sequence similarity when clustering within HLA-allele-positive subsets. Repertoires with fewer than 30,000 or more than 120,000 public chains, plus five repertoires with anomalous nucleotide sharing, were excluded from co-occurrence clustering. The table comes from immuneACCESS by way of TCRdb, which keeps in-frame sequences with V and J called. Part of the clones is missing from these tables; in studies checked, under half for an unresolved V gene and the rest for unknown reasons. That table is the source of V, J and clone size, and D and trimming were worked out from the DNA. This sample's table carries around 76,000 clones. The ten largest make up about 4.9% of the sample.

From the cysteine through the phenylalanine, the CDR3 covers 15 amino acids. The read is trimmed to its CDR3 DNA, 45 bases read in frame from base 1. V and J are trimmed by 4 bases and 8 bases, and the gene matches miss 13 bases of the junction. CDR1 and CDR2, looked up from the germline V gene, are LGHNA and YSLEER. The TCR comes from a man aged 35 to 55 in good health and CMV-seronegative. The chain couples TRBV4-3 to TRBJ1-1; TRBD1 agrees with 7 junctional bases. The sequencing sample was made of PBMCs. CDR3 protein: CASSLRMGQRLEAFF. The DNA is TGCGCCAGCAGCCTCCGTATGGGACAGCGACTCGAAGCTTTCTTT.